The source of this TCR beta chain is a study of T cells in Graves' hyperthyroidism and ophthalmopathy. Whole-study context: Peripheral blood was taken when the disease was first diagnosed, before any treatment began.

This clonotype was recorded many times. The antigen remains undetermined. Uncontrolled infection, other autoimmune disease, pregnancy or lactation disqualified patients from enrolment. Amplified TCR beta CDR3 regions derived from RNA transcripts. The TCR CDR3 was amplified in a first-round RT-PCR using the HTBI primer set. TCRdb called the multiplex PCR reads again in MiXCR, with one record for every CDR3 protein. The sample lists tens of thousands of distinct CDR3 sequences, 48% seen once, with roughly a tenth in the top ten. Per germline, CDR1 MGHDK and CDR2 SYGVNS. V was shortened by 7 bases and J by 4 bases, with 20 bases between the two germline ends. The CDR3 covers 15 residues. The study's findings and limits: Blood held most thyroid clonotypes expanded above 0.001 frequency.

The source is a woman aged 45-59 years with Graves' ophthalmopathy. The chain carries TRBV25-1 and TRBJ2-7, with D tentatively TRBD1 or TRBD2 (5 bases each). The sequenced material came from blood. In DNA form, the CDR3 reads TGTGCCAGCACCCCCCAGGGTTCAAGAGGGTACGAGCAGTACTTC. Translating it yields CASTPQGSRGYEQYF.